Sequencing of this T cell receptor (beta chain) was carried out in a study of blood T cell repertoires in COVID-19. Overall study: Spain, Italy and the United States supplied samples that represented acute and convalescent COVID-19. T cells, B-cell-depleted T cells, or PBMCs supplied cDNA or gDNA.

Profiled with immunoSEQ multiplex PCR; TCRdb holds only in-frame clones, not every one. The sample holds 150,000 to 200,000 clones, 80% to 90% seen once. Individuals drawn from around 24 US areas were about 18 to 89 years old. Cohort placement rested on clinical history that participants reported themselves. The receptor was isolated from a woman aged 40 to 50 with acute COVID-19. The sample comprised PBMCs or T cells enriched from blood (not recorded which).

CDR3 sequence reads: CASSATGLSTDTQYF. The CDR3 DNA reads TGCGCCAGCAGCGCCACAGGCCTAAGCACAGATACGCAGTATTTT. The rearrangement joins TRBV4-1 to TRBJ2-3; TRBD1 is a possible D gene (5 bases). CDR1 is MGHRA, CDR2 YSYEKL, per germline. Trimming took off 5 bases at V and 0 bases at J, with 12 bases between the two ends. The CDR3 has 15 residues.